The 2 T cell receptor beta chains given below trace back to one sample, sequenced in a study of blood T cell repertoires in COVID-19. Here immunoSEQ multiplex PCR was the method, and the copy in TCRdb shows in-frame clones only, minus some. The table has around 42,000 clones, around 91% seen once. Sequencing was performed on peripheral blood. The receptors originated from a man over 45 with active COVID-19.

The count of this clone is one. The V call is TRBV20-1, the J call TRBJ2-6; TRBD2 aligns across 8 bases. Germline V gives CDR1 DFQATT, CDR2 SNEGSKA (reference sequence). There are 16 residues in the CDR3. After removal of 3 bases from V and 0 bases from J, the junction contained 4 bases not matched to a gene. CDR3 sequence: CSASTGGTSGANVLTF. The CDR3 nucleotides read TGCAGTGCTAGTACGGGGGGGACCTCTGGGGCCAACGTCCTGACTTTC.

The J gene is TRBJ2-5, the V gene TRBV5-4; D is perhaps TRBD2 (6 bases). Trimming removed 2 bases from V and 3 bases from J, with 14 bases in between. Germline CDR1 reads SGHNT; CDR2 reads YYREEE (reference sequence). This CDR3 contains 15 residues. CDR3 in DNA: TGTGCCAGCAGCTTCTCCCCGGGAGCCAAAGAGACCCAGTACTTC. The encoded protein is CASSFSPGAKETQYF.